Listed below are T cell receptor beta chains from one sample, sequenced in a study of cytomegalovirus exposure and HLA in healthy donors. Using immunoSEQ multiplex PCR, the repertoire was profiled, and TCRdb retains in-frame clones only, with some absent. The data contain 100,000 to 150,000 clones, around 65% of them singletons. Material: PBMCs. The receptors were sampled from a young man in good health and CMV-seronegative. CDR3s include the opening cysteine and the closing phenylalanine or tryptophan. The D gene is left open where the match is weak. Where a row states a size, it is once, few, many or the class of an expanded clone; other rows omit it.

v_call	d_call	cdr3_length	j_call	clone_size	cdr3_nt	cdr3_aa
TRBV6-1	TRBD2	15	TRBJ2-5	-	TGTGCCAGCAGTGAACTAGCGGGAGGGCAAGAGACCCAGTACTTC	CASSELAGGQETQYF
TRBV29-1	-	11	TRBJ2-7	-	TGCAGCGTTGGAGGGTACTACGAGCAGTACTTC	CSVGGYYEQYF
TRBV5-1	TRBD2	15	TRBJ2-5	few	TGCGCCAGCAGCTTGGGGGGGACTAGTGGGGAGACCCAGTACTTC	CASSLGGTSGETQYF
TRBV27	TRBD2	17	TRBJ2-5	-	TGTGCCAGCAGGGATTGGGCTAGCGGGGGTTCCACAGAGACCCAGTACTTC	CASRDWASGGSTETQYF
TRBV2	-	13	TRBJ2-2	few	TGTGCCAGCACCATACAGATTACCGGGGAGCTGTTTTTT	CASTIQITGELFF
TRBV7-9	-	16	TRBJ2-2	few	TGTGCCAGCAGCTTATTCGGCGGGGGCCCCACCGGGGAGCTGTTTTTT	CASSLFGGGPTGELFF
TRBV9	TRBD2	16	TRBJ2-1	-	TGTGCCAGCTCCCCCAAAGGGGACTATACTAACAATGAGCAGTTCTTC	CASSPKGDYTNNEQFF
TRBV19	-	15	TRBJ1-1	-	TGTGCCAGTAGTATAGTCGGCAGGGGAAAGACTGAAGCTTTCTTT	CASSIVGRGKTEAFF
TRBV5-8	TRBD2	18	TRBJ2-7	few	TGTGCTACGGGGAGGGCACCCGGGACTAGCGGCTCCACCTACGAGCAGTACTTC	CATGRAPGTSGSTYEQYF
TRBV7-2	-	14	TRBJ1-4	-	TGTGCCAGCAGCATTGGGGCGGGGAATGAAAAACTGTTTTTT	CASSIGAGNEKLFF
TRBV10-1	-	13	TRBJ2-2	-	TGCGCCAGCAGGAGCGCGAACACCGGGGAGCTGTTTTTT	CASRSANTGELFF
TRBV6-5	-	13	TRBJ1-1	-	TGTGCCAGCAGCTGGACAATGGGCACTGAAGCTTTCTTT	CASSWTMGTEAFF
TRBV5-1	-	17	TRBJ1-6	-	TGCGCCAGCAGGCCGGGAGTCCGGAGCTCCTATAATTCACCCCTCCACTTT	CASRPGVRSSYNSPLHF
TRBV29-1	-	13	TRBJ2-1	-	TGCAGCGTTTCTGAAGGGGTCTACAATGAGCAGTTCTTC	CSVSEGVYNEQFF
TRBV7-6	-	15	TRBJ2-3	-	TGTGCCAGCAGCTTAGCGACCGGAGGGAGAGATACGCAGTATTTT	CASSLATGGRDTQYF
TRBV30	-	13	TRBJ2-7	once	TGTGCCTGGAGTCCCCCCAGGGGGGACGAGCAGTACTTC	CAWSPPRGDEQYF
TRBV2	TRBD1	14	TRBJ2-1	-	TGTGCCAGCGCGATACAGGGGCCCTACAATGAGCAGTTCTTC	CASAIQGPYNEQFF
TRBV5-1	TRBD1	14	TRBJ2-5	-	TGCGCCAGCAGCTTGGACGGGACAGAAGAGACCCAGTACTTC	CASSLDGTEETQYF
TRBV18	-	13	TRBJ2-7	-	TGTGCCAGCTCACCACCCCCTCGTTCTAAGCAGTACTTC	CASSPPPRSKQYF
TRBV9	-	15	TRBJ1-2	-	TGTGCCAGCAGCGTAGCGATCGAGGGAACCTATGGCTACACCTTC	CASSVAIEGTYGYTF
TRBV25-1	-	18	TRBJ2-6	-	TGTGCCAGCAGTGAATCAGGGGCTGGTTACTCTGGGGCCAACGTCCTGACTTTC	CASSESGAGYSGANVLTF
TRBV11-2	-	17	TRBJ1-2	-	TGTGCCAGCAGCCACTACCCGGGGGATGGTAGGGGCTATGGCTACACCTTC	CASSHYPGDGRGYGYTF
TRBV11-3	-	9	TRBJ2-7	-	TGTGCCAGTCGCTACGAGCAGTACTTC	CASRYEQYF
TRBV4-2	-	13	TRBJ1-5	-	TGTGCCAGCAGCCAAGATGAGGGAGAGCCCCAGCATTTT	CASSQDEGEPQHF
TRBV29-1	TRBD2	11	TRBJ2-1	-	TGCAGCGTTTTCATAGCGGGAAGCGAGTTCTTC	CSVFIAGSEFF
TRBV6-5	-	14	TRBJ1-2	-	TGTGCCAGCAGTTCCGGACGTGCGGGCTATGGCTACCCCTTC	CASSSGRAGYGYPF
TRBV27	TRBD2	14	TRBJ2-5	few	TGTGCCAGCATGAATAGCGGGCGCCAAGAGACCCAGTACTTC	CASMNSGRQETQYF
TRBV7-3	-	15	TRBJ1-5	-	TGTGCCAGCAGCCCCACCGGGAGTTGGGGTCAGCCCCAGCATTTT	CASSPTGSWGQPQHF
TRBV28	-	14	TRBJ2-1	-	TGTGCCAGCAGTTTGCCTAGTGCCATCGATGAGCAGTTCTTC	CASSLPSAIDEQFF
TRBV7-2	-	15	TRBJ2-3	-	TGTGCCAGCAGCTTAAACGCTAGCCCCGCAGATACGCAGTATTTT	CASSLNASPADTQYF
TRBV10-3	TRBD1	16	TRBJ2-4	once	TGTGCCATCAGTGAGTCAGGAAGGGGGCAAGGAAACATTCAGTACTTC	CAISESGRGQGNIQYF
TRBV28	-	14	TRBJ2-1	once	TGTGCCAGCAGTCTTGGGGGCCCCATCAATGAGCAGTTCTTC	CASSLGGPINEQFF
TRBV6-6	-	15	TRBJ1-2	-	TGTGCCAGCAGTAACCGACAGAACACTAACTATGGCTACACCTTC	CASSNRQNTNYGYTF
TRBV30	-	15	TRBJ2-2	-	TGTGCCTGGAGTGCCGCAGACAGGATCACCGGCGAGCTGTTTTTT	CAWSAADRITGELFF
TRBV30	-	13	TRBJ1-1	-	TGTGCCTGGAGTGTACTGGTAAACACTGAAGCTTTCTTT	CAWSVLVNTEAFF
TRBV5-1	-	18	TRBJ2-1	-	TGCGCCAGCAGCGCCTTGGACCCGCGACAGTTAGCCTACAATGAGCAGTTCTTC	CASSALDPRQLAYNEQFF
TRBV9	-	14	TRBJ2-7	-	TGTGCCAGCAGCGAGACGGCGGTAAGTGGCGAGCAGTACTTC	CASSETAVSGEQYF
TRBV19	-	12	TRBJ1-2	-	TGTGCCAGTAAGCGAGATAACTATGGCTACACCTTC	CASKRDNYGYTF
TRBV4-1	-	13	TRBJ2-7	-	TGCGCCAGCAGCCAAACAGGGTCATACGAGCAGTACTTC	CASSQTGSYEQYF